The text below deals with one T cell receptor (beta chain). Its cognate antigen is unknown. The source of the sample is a study of OX40 agonist ivuxolimab in advanced cancers. Background on the study: Dose-escalation patients were diagnosed with hepatocellular carcinoma, melanoma, renal cell cancer or head and neck cancer. Partial responses were observed in three patients, of whom one had hepatocellular carcinoma and two had cutaneous melanoma. The study's findings and limits: Partial responders receiving 0.1-3.0 mg/kg showed among the lowest clonal expansion.

V gave up 7 bases and J gave up 3 bases, with 10 bases separating them. Germline values: CDR1 SGHVS, CDR2 FQNEAQ. The CDR3 consists of 13 residues. Cycle 7 day 1, cycle 4 day 1, and baseline were the timepoints at which blood was sampled. Libraries were prepared by immunoSEQ multiplex PCR; TCRdb keeps only in-frame clonotypes and omits some of them. The sample has about 36,000 clones; roughly 80% are singletons. The TCR sequence derives from an adult with an advanced solid tumor such as melanoma, head and neck, liver or kidney cancer. Sequencing used CD4+ or CD8+ T cells sorted from blood, obtained in a trial of the OX40 agonist ivuxolimab. The gene calls are TRBV7-8 and TRBJ1-5; D is unclear. The CDR3 is CASNRDTNQPQHF. The CDR3 DNA is TGTGCCAGCAATAGGGATACCAATCAGCCCCAGCATTTT. Full variable domain (rest looked up from reference TRBV7-8 and TRBJ1-5): GAGVSQSPRYKVAKRGQDVALRCDPISGHVSLFWYQQALGQGPEFLTYFQNEAQLDKSGLPSDRFFAERPEGSVSTLKIQRTQQEDSAVYLCASNRDTNQPQHFGDGTRLSIL.